Listed below are T cell receptor beta chains from one sample, sequenced in a study of shared clonotypes between healthy human individuals. Using immunoSEQ multiplex PCR, the repertoire was profiled, and TCRdb retains in-frame clones only, with some absent. Of about 1.5 million clones in the sample, 98% were seen once. The sample comprised naive CD4+ T cells sorted from blood. These receptors were collected from a young man in good health. CDR3s include the opening cysteine and the closing phenylalanine or tryptophan. Each record gives: clone size, D gene, V gene, J gene, CDR3 protein, CDR3 DNA. A D gene is named only where the DNA matches it firmly. Size tells how often a clone was seen (once, few, many) or the class of an expanded clone, and some rows leave it out.

NA	NA	TRBV5-1	TRBJ2-1	CASSFTLRDLLFF	TGCGCCAGCAGCTTCACTCTCCGGGACTTATTGTTCTTC
NA	NA	TRBV5-1	TRBJ2-5	CASSAPGYETQYF	TGCGCCAGCAGCGCCCCAGGGTACGAGACCCAGTACTTC
NA	TRBD2	TRBV14	TRBJ2-5	CASSQETSPAETQYF	TGTGCCAGCAGCCAAGAGACTAGCCCTGCTGAGACCCAGTACTTC
NA	TRBD1	TRBV9	TRBJ2-1	CASSVGTGDRLYNEQFF	TGTGCCAGCAGCGTAGGGACCGGGGACAGGCTATACAATGAGCAGTTCTTC
NA	NA	TRBV5-1	TRBJ2-1	CASSEGGHEQFF	TGCGCCAGCAGCGAGGGTGGGCATGAGCAGTTCTTC
NA	NA	TRBV10-3	TRBJ2-7	CAISPEGGGFYSYEQYF	TGTGCCATCAGCCCCGAGGGTGGGGGCTTCTACTCCTACGAGCAGTACTTC
NA	NA	TRBV9	TRBJ2-1	CASAPRGQHNEQFF	TGTGCCAGCGCCCCCCGGGGGCAGCACAATGAGCAGTTCTTC
NA	NA	TRBV5-6	TRBJ1-5	CASSLLRAVDQPQHF	TGTGCCAGCAGCTTGTTACGGGCGGTGGATCAGCCCCAGCATTTT
NA	TRBD2	TRBV9	TRBJ2-3	CASSVEPPGGGTTDTQYF	TGTGCCAGCAGCGTAGAGCCCCCGGGCGGGGGGACCACAGATACGCAGTATTTT
NA	NA	TRBV5-4	TRBJ2-2	CASSLIHTGELFF	TGTGCCAGCAGCTTAATTCACACCGGGGAGCTGTTTTTT
NA	TRBD1	TRBV11-2	TRBJ1-1	CASSWTGGANTEAFF	TGTGCCAGCAGCTGGACAGGGGGCGCGAACACTGAAGCTTTCTTT
few	TRBD1	TRBV25-1	TRBJ2-7	CASSAGTAYEQYF	TGTGCCAGCAGTGCCGGGACAGCCTACGAGCAGTACTTC
NA	TRBD1	TRBV29-1	TRBJ1-1	CSVGQGSTEAFF	TGCAGCGTTGGACAGGGTAGCACTGAAGCTTTCTTT
once	NA	TRBV16	TRBJ2-2	CASSHALPDRELFF	TGTGCCAGCAGCCACGCTCTCCCGGATAGGGAGCTGTTTTTT
NA	TRBD2	TRBV15	TRBJ2-2	CATSRGLAALAGELFF	TGTGCCACCAGCAGAGGACTAGCGGCCCTAGCTGGGGAGCTGTTTTTT
once	TRBD1	TRBV19	TRBJ2-3	CASSMAGTGRDTQYF	TGTGCCAGTAGTATGGCCGGGACAGGGAGAGATACGCAGTATTTT
NA	NA	TRBV5-1	TRBJ2-3	CASSLADTGDTQYF	TGCGCCAGCAGCTTGGCGGATACAGGGGATACGCAGTATTTT
NA	NA	TRBV28	TRBJ2-7	CASSLDSINEQYF	TGTGCCAGCAGCTTAGACAGCATCAACGAGCAGTACTTC
NA	NA	TRBV2	TRBJ2-2	CASRPAGVGELFF	TGTGCCAGCAGGCCCGCAGGGGTCGGGGAGCTGTTTTTT